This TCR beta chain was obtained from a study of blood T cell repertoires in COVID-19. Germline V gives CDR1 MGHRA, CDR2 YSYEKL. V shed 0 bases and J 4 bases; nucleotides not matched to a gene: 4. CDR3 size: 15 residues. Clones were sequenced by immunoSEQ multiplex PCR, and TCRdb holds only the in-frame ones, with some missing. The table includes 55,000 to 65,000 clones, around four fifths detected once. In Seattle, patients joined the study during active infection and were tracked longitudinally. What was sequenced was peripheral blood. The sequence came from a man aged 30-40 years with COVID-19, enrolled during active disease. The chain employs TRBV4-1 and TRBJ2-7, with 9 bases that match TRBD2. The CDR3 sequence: CASSQDGLARYEQYF. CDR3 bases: TGCGCCAGCAGCCAAGATGGACTAGCGCGGTACGAGCAGTACTTC.